Here is one T cell receptor (beta chain) with its context. Its antigen is currently unknown. This entry is derived from a study of long-term antiretroviral therapy in people with HIV. Study at large: The earliest samples came from an era when ART typically awaited falling CD4 counts.

At survey level, the immunoSEQ assay was run in its v3.0 version. Libraries were prepared by immunoSEQ multiplex PCR; TCRdb keeps only in-frame clonotypes and omits some of them. The sample lists 25,000 to 35,000 clones, more than 85% occurring once. CDR1 and CDR2 (germline): SGHKS, YYEKEE (reference sequence). The CDR3 runs 17 residues. V was pared by 4 bases and J by 3 bases, with 15 bases of the junction left unmatched. Study results and limitations: Blood collection from about 2003 to 2018 possibly occurred under older ART regimens.

The source of this sequence is a man in his fifties with HIV. The chain joins TRBV5-5 to TRBJ2-5; TRBD1 agrees at 7 bases. This specimen was unsorted PBMCs, taken around 5 years before starting antiretroviral therapy. This CDR3 is CASSIPGQRDIKETQYF. The CDR3 coding sequence is TGTGCCAGCAGCATACCGGGACAGAGGGACATCAAAGAGACCCAGTACTTC.